The T cell receptor (beta chain) described here comes from a study of shared clonotypes between healthy human individuals. Study overall: CD4 naive and CD4 memory each took three plates per donor, while CD8 naive took two and CD8 memory one.

Researchers ran the assay at a deep level. The table came from immunoSEQ multiplex PCR; TCRdb's copy has only in-frame clones and leaves some out. The sample yields 2 million to 2.5 million clones, less than 95% seen once. Study observations and caveats: Compared with clonotypes that all four donors shared, non-shared clonotypes had lower generation probabilities.

Trimming removed 8 bases from V and 6 bases from J, with 11 bases in between. The CDR3 consists of 12 residues. Germline lookup yields CDR1 MDHEN and CDR2 SYDVKM. With regard to this clone: Antigen unknown.

The chain couples TRBV28 to TRBJ2-1; D not certain. Sequenced material: naive CD4+ T cells from PBMCs. Subset reported: CD45RA+ positively selected. The receptor was isolated from a man aged 18 to 29 in good health. Some clones in this sample may be carry-over from other donors' samples. CDR3: CASVHSSNEQFF. CDR3 bases: TGTGCCAGCGTCCATAGCAGCAATGAGCAGTTCTTC.